This T cell receptor (beta chain) was found in a study of T cells in Graves' hyperthyroidism and ophthalmopathy. Study summary: Peripheral blood collection took place at initial diagnosis, before any treatment.

Newly diagnosed hyperthyroidism patients aged 18 to 65 years had disease lasting under 2 months. Blood sampling occurred at first hyperthyroidism diagnosis, ahead of any ophthalmopathy symptoms. The TCR beta CDR3 regions underwent amplification using RNA transcripts as the source. The HTBI primer set drove a first-round RT-PCR of the TCR CDR3. MiXCR, applied by TCRdb to the multiplex PCR reads, yields one record per CDR3 protein. The repertoire includes 550,000 to 650,000 distinct CDR3 sequences, more than 11% of them detected once, and roughly 5.7% sits in the top ten. From germline, CDR1 is GTSNPN and CDR2 SVGIG (reference sequence). The V gene end was trimmed by 8 bases and the J gene end by 0 bases; junction bases not matched to a gene: 7. CDR3 length: 14 amino acids. In this sample, this clonotype turned up many times. What it binds is unknown. The study, taken as a whole, reports: In blood, most of the thyroid clonotypes expanded above 0.001 were also present.

The clonotype comes from a woman in her twenties or thirties with Graves' hyperthyroidism that later progressed to Graves' ophthalmopathy. The V and J genes are TRBV30 and TRBJ1-3; TRBD1 aligns across 7 bases. Sequenced: blood. This CDR3 is CARGGRYSGNTIYF. CDR3 nucleotide sequence: TGTGCCAGAGGGGGCAGGTACTCTGGAAACACCATATATTTT.